These 27 T cell receptor beta chains originate from one sample sequenced in a study of human T cells and chemical hapten exposure. The sample's time point: patch test 2, 6 weeks after DPC sensitization. Treatment described: therapeutic diphenylcyclopropenone sensitization with weekly scalp DPC. TCRdb used MiXCR to reprocess the RACE reads, holding one entry per CDR3 protein. This table has nearly 85,000 distinct CDR3 sequences, roughly 11% appearing once. The source material was whole blood, sampled in connection with sensitization to the hapten diphenylcyclopropenone (DPC). Every receptor here comes from a man aged 18 to 30 with alopecia areata. Some clones in this sample may be carry-over from other donors' samples.

This clonotype was seen many times. In nucleotides, the CDR3 is TGTGCCAGCACACGGTCCTGGTCTGGAAACACCATATATTTT. Its translation: CASTRSWSGNTIYF. The rearrangement links TRBV6-5 to TRBJ1-3; unclear D gene. Trimming removed 7 bases from V and 1 base from J, with 11 bases in between. The CDR3 consists of 14 residues. Germline values: CDR1 MNHEY, CDR2 SVGAGI.

The genes are TRBV12-3 or TRBV12-4 and TRBJ2-5; D is possibly TRBD1 (5 bases). CDR3 length: 14 residues. The V and J ends lost 5 bases and 0 bases respectively, with 10 bases between them. The CDR3 loop reads CASSVRTNQETQYF. CDR3 coding DNA: TGTGCCAGCAGTGTCAGGACAAACCAAGAGACCCAGTACTTC.

This clonotype appeared many times. This chain connects TRBV7-3 to TRBJ1-1; the D gene is possibly TRBD1 (5 bases). The V end lost 1 base, the J end lost 3 bases, and 9 bases lay between the germline ends. Germline V gene lookup returns CDR1 SGHTA and CDR2 FQGTGA. This CDR3 spans 14 amino acids. CDR3 sequence reads: CASSLSGGDTEAFF. For the CDR3, the DNA is TGTGCCAGCAGCTTAAGTGGGGGGGACACTGAAGCTTTCTTT.

CDR3 nucleotides: TGCGCCAGCAGCCAAGAGCTCAGCTACGAGCAGTACTTC. Protein: CASSQELSYEQYF. The rearrangement links TRBV4-1 to TRBJ2-7; D unresolved. V dropped 0 bases and J dropped 3 bases, with 6 bases sitting between them. This CDR3 contains 13 residues. Germline-derived CDR1 and CDR2 are MGHRA and YSYEKL.

A few counts support this clonotype. The chain links TRBV28 to TRBJ2-7; possibly TRBD1 for D (6 bases). The length of the CDR3 is 15 residues. The V end was cut by 7 bases, the J end by 0 bases, with 16 bases between. The germline V gene has CDR1 MDHEN and CDR2 SYDVKM. CDR3 sequence (DNA): TGTGCCAGCACCCCCGACGGGACAAGCTCCTACGAGCAGTACTTC. It translates to CASTPDGTSSYEQYF.

This clonotype was detected ten times or more. This sequence joins TRBV7-3 and TRBJ1-6; maybe TRBD1 (5 bases). The germline gives CDR1 SGHTA, CDR2 FQGTGA. This CDR3 region has 15 residues. The V end lost 5 bases, the J end lost 7 bases, and 15 bases lay between the germline ends. CDR3 sequence reads: CASSQVVGDNSPLHF. Written as DNA, the CDR3 is TGTGCCAGCAGCCAAGTGGTCGGGGACAATTCACCCCTCCACTTT.

This clonotype was counted at least ten times. V and J are TRBV6-2 or TRBV6-3 and TRBJ1-3, with 8 bases lining up with TRBD1. Germline loops: CDR1 MNHEY, CDR2 SVGEGT. The CDR3 contains 18 residues. J lost 0 bases, V lost 2 bases, and 9 bases had no gene match. This CDR3 is CASSYGRRGTGSGNTIYF. CDR3 sequence (DNA): TGTGCCAGCAGTTACGGACGCCGCGGGACAGGCTCTGGAAACACCATATATTTT.

V is TRBV4-1 and J is TRBJ2-1; D is uncertain. The germline V gene has CDR1 MGHRA and CDR2 YSYEKL. The CDR3 runs to 10 residues. The germline V and J ends were trimmed by 8 bases and 7 bases, with 6 bases remaining between them. The CDR3 reads CASGVNEQFF. The DNA of the CDR3 is TGCGCCAGCGGTGTTAATGAGCAGTTCTTC.

The rearrangement joins TRBV4-3 to TRBJ2-1, with 9 bases that match TRBD1. The trim removed 0 bases at V and 16 bases at J, leaving 7 bases unmatched. The CDR3 spans 13 residues. Germline V gene data show CDR1 as LGHNA and CDR2 as YSLEER. CDR3 region: CASSQDYRGQTFF. DNA of the CDR3: TGCGCCAGCAGCCAAGATTACAGGGGGCAGACCTTCTTC.

This clonotype was counted many times. This chain uses TRBV12-3 or TRBV12-4 with TRBJ1-1; D is perhaps TRBD1 (5 bases). Trimming took 10 bases from V and 11 from J, leaving 20 bases between them. This CDR3 is 12 amino acids long. CDR3 in amino acids: CATRDPSDRAFF. The CDR3 DNA reads TGTGCCACCAGGGACCCTTCAGATAGGGCTTTCTTT.

The table lists this clonotype with many counts. The chain uses TRBV29-1 and TRBJ2-3, with D possibly called TRBD1 or TRBD2 (5 bases each). The CDR3 is 13 residues long. V lost 4 bases, J lost 4 bases, and 12 bases lay in between. Germline V CDR1 and CDR2: SQVTM, ANQGSEA. The CDR3 reads CSVGPRGPDTQYF. CDR3 bases: TGCAGCGTTGGACCAAGGGGACCAGATACGCAGTATTTT.

This clonotype was counted a few times. The CDR3 reads CASSSRQVGSYEQYF. The CDR3 nucleotides are TGTGCCAGCAGTTCCAGGCAGGTCGGATCCTACGAGCAGTACTTC. V gene TRBV6-2 or TRBV6-3 combines with J gene TRBJ2-7; D is uncertain. Germline V lookup: CDR1 MNHEY, CDR2 SVGEGT. The ends were cut back, 4 bases at V and 1 base at J, with 14 bases in the middle. The CDR3 runs 15 residues.

The chain recombines TRBV27 with TRBJ1-1; D ambiguous. The V end was cut by 0 bases, the J end by 7 bases, with 9 bases between. The CDR3 extends over 13 amino acids. The germline gives CDR1 MNHEY, CDR2 SMNVEV (reference sequence). CDR3 amino acids: CASSLSAGSEAFF. Here the CDR3 DNA reads TGTGCCAGCAGTTTATCGGCGGGTAGTGAAGCTTTCTTT.

This clonotype has a handful of counts. The chain links TRBV9 to TRBJ1-2; D gene unclear. Germline V gene data show CDR1 as SGDLS and CDR2 as YYNGEE. The V end was cut by 0 bases, the J end by 4 bases, with 10 bases between. The CDR3 loop spans 14 amino acids. The CDR3 is CASSVDQDRYGYTF. The CDR3 DNA reads TGTGCCAGCAGCGTAGACCAGGACCGCTATGGCTACACCTTC.

In its sample, this clonotype was seen many times. The J gene is TRBJ2-7, the V gene TRBV7-2; D is tentatively TRBD1 or TRBD2 (5 bases each). With 3 bases removed from V and 0 bases from J, the gap between germline ends came to 15 bases. The CDR3 consists of 16 residues. The germline V gene has CDR1 SGHTA and CDR2 FQGNSA. The CDR3 loop reads CASSFGAVPGSYEQYF. Here the CDR3 DNA reads TGTGCCAGCAGCTTCGGGGCGGTCCCGGGCTCCTACGAGCAGTACTTC.

In this sample, this clonotype turned up many times. V and J are TRBV21-1 and TRBJ2-5; TRBD2 reflects the table's D call only, with no check against the DNA. TRBV21-1 is a pseudogene. The CDR3 is 15 amino acids. CDR3 in amino acids: CASSPQGLPKETQYF. CDR3 coding DNA: TGTGCCAGCAGCCCTCAAGGGCTACCAAAAGAGACCCAGTACTTC.

V usage is TRBV18 and J usage is TRBJ2-3; TRBD1 might be the D (5 bases). This CDR3 is built from 14 residues. Germline-derived CDR1 and CDR2 are KGHSH and LQKENI. The V end was cut by 5 bases, the J end by 4 bases, with 13 bases between. DNA for the CDR3: TGTGCCAGCTCATCTTTGACAGAATCAGATACGCAGTATTTT. This codes for CASSSLTESDTQYF. The whole variable domain, filled in from reference TRBV18 and TRBJ2-3, reads NAGVMQNPRHLVRRRGQEARLRCSPMKGHSHVYWYRQLPEEGLKFMVYLQKENIIDESGMPKERFSAEFPKEGPSILRIQQVVRGDSAAYFCASSSLTESDTQYFGPGTRLTVL.

This clonotype was observed at least ten times. The chain has TRBV6-4 and TRBJ1-1, with D unresolved. Germline CDR1 MRHNA, CDR2 SNTAGT. There are 13 residues in the CDR3. V lost 3 bases, J lost 1 base, and 6 bases lay in between. The CDR3 bases are TGTGCCAGCAGTGAGATGACGAACACTGAAGCTTTCTTT. This sequence encodes CASSEMTNTEAFF.

A word on this clonotype: A much larger clonotype is one base distant, so this may be a read error. The chain employs TRBV2 and TRBJ1-6; D is undetermined. The CDR3 is 15 residues long. From germline, CDR1 is SNHLY and CDR2 FYNNEI. The CDR3 reads CTSSEAGIHGSPLHF. DNA for the CDR3: TGTACCAGCAGTGAAGCGGGGATCCACGGTTCACCCCTCCACTTT.

The rearrangement links TRBV4-3 to TRBJ2-1; 7 bases fit TRBD1. V lost 0 bases to trimming and J lost 4 bases; unmatched junction nucleotides: 12. Germline CDR1 and CDR2: LGHNA and YSLEER. CDR3 length: 18 residues. This CDR3 reads CASSQESFWGQRYNEQFF. CDR3 DNA sequence: TGCGCCAGCAGCCAAGAGTCTTTTTGGGGACAGCGATACAATGAGCAGTTCTTC.

DNA of the CDR3: TGTGCCAGCAGTTTATTTCAGGGGGCGGTTGACGAGCAGTACTTC. Protein sequence: CASSLFQGAVDEQYF. J is TRBJ2-7 and V is TRBV28, with 8 positions matching TRBD1. J gave up 5 bases and V 1 base, and 7 bases lay outside the gene matches. The CDR3 consists of 15 residues. Germline V gene lookup returns CDR1 MDHEN and CDR2 SYDVKM.

This clonotype was observed a few times. The V and J genes are TRBV11-1 and TRBJ1-2; possibly TRBD1 for D (5 bases). The V gene lost 3 bases and the J gene lost 2 bases, with 13 bases spanning the gap. The V gene's germline CDR1 is SGHAT and CDR2 FQDESV (reference sequence). This CDR3 region has 15 residues. The CDR3 loop is CASSLGRRLNYGYTF. The DNA of the CDR3 is TGTGCCAGCAGCTTGGGACGAAGACTCAACTATGGCTACACCTTC.

This clonotype was detected ten times or more. The rearrangement links TRBV6-5 to TRBJ2-1; D could derive from TRBD1 or TRBD2 (5 bases each). V gave up 2 bases and J gave up 9 bases, with 14 bases separating them. The CDR3 runs 14 residues. The germline CDR1 and CDR2 sequences are MNHEY and SVGAGI. The CDR3 region is CASSYQGSRAEQFF. The CDR3 DNA follows: TGTGCCAGCAGTTACCAGGGCTCGAGGGCTGAGCAGTTCTTC.

V is TRBV29-1 and J is TRBJ2-3; TRBD1 matches 7 bases. V dropped 4 bases and J dropped 6; count of bases not matched to a gene: 7. This CDR3 region has 13 residues. Germline V CDR1 and CDR2: SQVTM, ANQGSEA. CDR3 nucleotides: TGCAGCGTTGGCGACAGGGCCATGGATACGCAGTATTTT. Amino acids: CSVGDRAMDTQYF.

There are a few counts of this clonotype. This chain joins TRBV29-1 and TRBJ1-4; D gene ambiguous. Looked up from germline, CDR1 is SQVTM and CDR2 is ANQGSEA. The V end was cut by 6 bases, the J end by 12 bases, with 29 bases between. The length of the CDR3 is 16 residues. CDR3 amino acids: CSVLIMTGLDFGELFF. CDR3 bases: TGCAGCGTCCTGATTATGACCGGGCTCGATTTCGGGGAACTGTTTTTT.

The CDR3 protein is CASSQELIAGGSRTYNEQFF. CDR3 bases: TGCGCCAGCAGCCAAGAGTTAATAGCGGGGGGCTCTCGAACCTACAATGAGCAGTTCTTC. The chain employs TRBV4-3 and TRBJ2-1; 10 bases align to TRBD2. V was clipped by 0 bases and J by 2 bases; unmatched bases: 13. CDR1 and CDR2 from the germline V gene are LGHNA and YSLEER. This CDR3 comprises 20 residues.

This clonotype was observed at least ten times. V is TRBV7-9 and J is TRBJ2-1, with 9 bases matching TRBD1. Per germline, CDR1 SEHNR and CDR2 FQNEAQ (reference sequence). The CDR3 has 16 residues. V lost 3 bases to trimming and J lost 2 bases; unmatched junction nucleotides: 5. The CDR3 sequence: CASSLWGTGPYNEQFF. The DNA for the CDR3 is TGTGCCAGCAGCTTGTGGGGGACAGGGCCCTACAATGAGCAGTTCTTC.